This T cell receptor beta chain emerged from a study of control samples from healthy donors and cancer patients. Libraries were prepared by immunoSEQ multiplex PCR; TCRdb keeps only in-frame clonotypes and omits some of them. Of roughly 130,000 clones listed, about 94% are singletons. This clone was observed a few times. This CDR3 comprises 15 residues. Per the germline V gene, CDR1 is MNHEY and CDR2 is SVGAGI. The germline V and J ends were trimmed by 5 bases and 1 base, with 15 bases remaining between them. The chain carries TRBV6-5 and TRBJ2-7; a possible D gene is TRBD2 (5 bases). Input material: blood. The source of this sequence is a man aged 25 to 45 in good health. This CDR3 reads CASSTARTGSYEQYF. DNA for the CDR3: TGTGCCAGCAGTACCGCCAGGACGGGATCCTACGAGCAGTACTTC.